This entry concerns a single T cell receptor beta chain. The antigen remains undetermined. 60 Vbeta and 13 Jbeta primers were used in PCR. TCRdb keeps only in-frame clones here, not all; method: immunoSEQ multiplex PCR. Among tens of thousands of clones, 84% were seen once, and the ten largest hold 5.6%. The sample comes from a study of cytomegalovirus exposure and HLA in healthy donors. Findings and limits, study-wide: An Asian-associated ancestry cluster reportedly showed fewer N-insertions than the roughly 670-donor mean in a later analysis.

The receptor's source is a woman between 18 and 29 years old in good health and CMV-seropositive. The sample consisted of PBMCs.

CDR3 residues: CASAGQWGGQETQYF. CDR3 sequence (DNA): TGTGCCAGCGCAGGGCAGTGGGGGGGGCAAGAGACCCAGTACTTC. The chain recombines TRBV5-4 with TRBJ2-5, with TRBD2 matching 7 bases. J lost 2 bases, V lost 7 bases, and 11 bases had no gene match. CDR1 and CDR2 from the germline V gene are SGHNT and YYREEE (reference sequence). The CDR3 covers 15 residues. Together with reference TRBV5-4 and TRBJ2-5, the CDR3 gives the full variable domain: ETGVTQSPTHLIKTRGQQVTLRCSSQSGHNTVSWYQQALGQGPQFIFQYYREEENGRGNFPPRFSGLQFPNYSSELNVNALELDDSALYLCASAGQWGGQETQYFGPGTRLLVL.